Below, 21 T cell receptor beta chains from the same sample are listed, as sequenced in a study of OX40 agonist ivuxolimab in advanced cancers. Profiling relied on immunoSEQ multiplex PCR, and the TCRdb table lists in-frame clones only, not all of them. Of approximately 60,000 clones detected, roughly 87% appear once; the ten largest clones hold 0.3% to 0.4%. Material: CD4+ or CD8+ T cells sorted from blood, obtained in a trial of the OX40 agonist ivuxolimab. These receptors all stem from an adult with an advanced solid tumor such as melanoma, head and neck, liver or kidney cancer.

This chain uses TRBV19 with TRBJ2-6; D is unclear. CDR3 length: 16 amino acids. Germline values: CDR1 LNHDA, CDR2 SQIVND (reference sequence). Trimming took 0 bases from V and 2 from J, leaving 8 bases between them. The CDR3 nucleotides are TGTGCCAGTAGTATAGACAGTATCGCTGGGGCCAACGTCCTGACTTTC. Translating it yields CASSIDSIAGANVLTF.

This chain connects TRBV5-8 to TRBJ2-5, with unresolved D. Looked up from germline, CDR1 is SGHTS and CDR2 is YDEGEE. V shed 4 bases and J shed 4 bases, with 8 bases lying between them. The CDR3 runs 12 residues. CDR3: CASSIPRETQYF. CDR3 nucleotides: TGTGCCAGCAGCATCCCCCGAGAGACCCAGTACTTC.

This clone occurred a few times. V usage is TRBV2 and J usage is TRBJ2-7, with D perhaps TRBD1 (5 bases). The CDR3 is made up of 13 amino acids. CDR1 SNHLY and CDR2 FYNNEI come from the germline V gene. Trimming pared 7 bases from V and 1 base from J, leaving 11 bases between. The CDR3 nucleotides are TGTGCCAGCAACCCGGACATTTCCTACGAGCAGTACTTC. Amino acid sequence: CASNPDISYEQYF.

The chain recombines TRBV10-2 with TRBJ1-1; D call uncertain. The CDR3 covers 12 residues. Germline CDR1 is WSHSY and CDR2 is SAAADI. Trimming left V 7 bases short and J 6 bases short, with 12 bases between. This chain's CDR3 is CASKGSGAEAFF. The DNA for the CDR3 is TGCGCCAGCAAAGGGTCGGGCGCTGAAGCTTTCTTT.

The J gene is TRBJ2-7, the V gene TRBV11-2; D may be TRBD2 (5 bases). The CDR3 is 13 amino acids. The ends were cut back, 2 bases at V and 7 bases at J, with 12 bases in the middle. In germline, CDR1 is SGHAT, CDR2 FQNNGV. The CDR3 is CASSLIPSGEQYF. DNA of the CDR3: TGTGCCAGCAGCTTAATCCCTTCGGGAGAGCAGTACTTC.

This chain links TRBV9 with TRBJ1-3; D ambiguous. With 2 bases removed from V and 2 bases from J, the gap between germline ends came to 17 bases. The CDR3 is 17 amino acids. Germline assignment: CDR1 SGDLS and CDR2 YYNGEE. CDR3 bases: TGTGCCAGCAGCGTTTATTCCGGGGATACGGCTGGAAACACCATATATTTT. Translating gives CASSVYSGDTAGNTIYF. The variable domain in full, completed from reference TRBV9 and TRBJ1-3, reads DSGVTQTPKHLITATGQRVTLRCSPRSGDLSVYWYQQSLDQGLQFLIQYYNGEERAKGNILERFSAQQFPDLHSELNLSSLELGDSALYFCASSVYSGDTAGNTIYFGEGSWLTVV.

The chain is built from TRBV18 and TRBJ2-3, with unresolved D. Trimming removed 1 base from V and 6 bases from J, with 2 bases in between. This CDR3 has 11 residues. CDR1 is KGHSH, CDR2 LQKENI, per germline. In DNA form, the CDR3 reads TGTGCCAGCTCACCACAGGATACGCAGTATTTT. It translates to CASSPQDTQYF.

The genes are TRBV11-2 and TRBJ1-1; D may be TRBD1 (6 bases). The CDR3 consists of 15 residues. V was clipped by 5 bases and J by 0 bases, with 13 bases between them. CDR1 and CDR2 (germline): SGHAT, FQNNGV. The CDR3 spells CASSPQGRMNTEAFF. In DNA, the CDR3 is TGTGCCAGCAGCCCACAGGGTAGGATGAACACTGAAGCTTTCTTT. The full variable domain, with the rest looked up from reference TRBV11-2 and TRBJ1-1, is EAGVAQSPRYKIIEKRQSVAFWCNPISGHATLYWYQQILGQGPKLLIQFQNNGVVDDSQLPKDRFSAERLKGVDSTLKIQPAKLEDSAVYLCASSPQGRMNTEAFFGQGTRLTVV.

This clone came up a few times. This sequence joins TRBV9 and TRBJ1-3; weak D call: TRBD1 (6 bases). From germline, CDR1 is SGDLS and CDR2 YYNGEE. This CDR3 contains 15 residues. V was clipped by 4 bases and J by 4 bases, with 15 bases between them. The CDR3 bases are TGTGCCAGCAGCCCCGGTAGACAGGACGGAAACACCATATATTTT. Translation: CASSPGRQDGNTIYF.

This clone came up a few times. J is TRBJ1-4 and V is TRBV18; D ambiguous. Trimming removed 3 bases at V and 14 bases at J, with 16 bases between. CDR3 length equals 13 residues. In germline, CDR1 is KGHSH, CDR2 LQKENI. The CDR3 is CASSPWAGGELFF. In nucleotides, the CDR3 is TGTGCCAGCTCACCTTGGGCGGGAGGTGAGCTGTTTTTT.

This chain joins TRBV5-1 and TRBJ1-2, with 10 bases identical to TRBD1. The CDR3 spans 13 residues. V lost 4 bases to trimming and J lost 7 bases; unmatched junction nucleotides: 4. Germline assignment: CDR1 SGHRS and CDR2 YFSETQ. CDR3 nucleotides: TGCGCCAGCAGCCCGGACAGGGGGGCTGGCTACACCTTC. It codes for CASSPDRGAGYTF.

About this clone: The identical CDR3 is also encoded by other nucleotide sequences in the sample. The chain links TRBV5-1 to TRBJ2-5; a possible D gene is TRBD1 (6 bases). CDR1 is SGHRS and CDR2 is YFSETQ in the germline V gene. V lost 0 bases and J lost 2, with 8 bases in between. The CDR3 runs 14 residues. CDR3 amino acids: CASSLGGTQETQYF. The CDR3 DNA reads TGCGCCAGCAGCTTGGGAGGGACACAAGAGACCCAGTACTTC.

The V gene is TRBV6-5, the J gene TRBJ1-5; TRBD1 matches 7 bases. The CDR3 contains 15 residues. The V and J ends lost 5 bases and 0 bases, in that order; junction bases with no gene match: 4. Germline CDR1 reads MNHEY; CDR2 reads SVGAGI. CDR3 in amino acids: CASSPTGISNQPQHF. The CDR3 nucleotides read TGTGCCAGCAGTCCGACAGGGATTAGCAATCAGCCCCAGCATTTT.

The chain employs TRBV5-1 and TRBJ2-3; D may be TRBD1 (6 bases). The CDR3 totals 18 residues. CDR1 and CDR2 (germline): SGHRS, YFSETQ. The V gene lost 0 bases and the J gene lost 3 bases, with 20 bases spanning the gap. The DNA of the CDR3 is TGCGCCAGCAGCTTGGCCCTGCGATTGGCAGGGGATACAGATACGCAGTATTTT. Its translation is CASSLALRLAGDTDTQYF.

The chain employs TRBV12-2 and TRBJ2-7; no DNA check was done on the table's D call, TRBD2. TRBV12-2 corresponds to a pseudogene. The CDR3 is made up of 11 amino acids. CDR3: CAPLSPYEQYF. The CDR3 DNA reads as TGTGCACCGTTATCCCCCTACGAGCAGTACTTC.

V gene TRBV5-4 combines with J gene TRBJ2-2; D gene unclear. Germline V gene data show CDR1 as SGHNT and CDR2 as YYREEE (reference sequence). CDR3 size: 14 residues. Trimming left V 0 bases short and J 5 bases short, with 8 bases between. CDR3 loop: CASSLARSTGELFF. In nucleotides, the CDR3 is TGTGCCAGCAGCTTGGCTCGATCGACCGGGGAGCTGTTTTTT.

This clone was picked up one time. J is TRBJ1-1 and V is TRBV30; D gene uncertain. This CDR3 has 12 residues. V lost 4 bases to trimming and J lost 9 bases, with 15 bases between them. Germline V gives CDR1 GTSNPN, CDR2 SVGIG (reference sequence). The CDR3 nucleotides are TGTGCCTGGACCACCCTACCCATCCAAGCTTTCTTT. This gives the protein CAWTTLPIQAFF.

J is TRBJ1-1 and V is TRBV6-5; 8 nucleotides align to TRBD1. In germline, CDR1 is MNHEY, CDR2 SVGAGI. V shed 6 bases, J shed 7 bases, and the junction held 7 bases outside the gene matches. The CDR3 extends over 13 amino acids. This CDR3 reads CASRDRGLSEAFF. The CDR3 DNA reads as TGTGCCAGCAGAGACAGGGGATTGAGTGAAGCTTTCTTT.

Only a few counts were recorded for this clone. This chain connects TRBV11-2 to TRBJ2-7, with 7 bases lining up with TRBD1. This CDR3 spans 14 amino acids. J was trimmed by 1 base and V by 6 bases; bases with no gene match: 6. Germline V lookup: CDR1 SGHAT, CDR2 FQNNGV. Here the CDR3 reads CASRRGQPSYEQYF. The CDR3, as DNA: TGTGCCAGCAGGAGGGGACAGCCATCCTACGAGCAGTACTTC.

This clone appeared a single time. The chain joins TRBV29-1 to TRBJ2-7; 7 positions match TRBD1. V was pared by 3 bases and J by 0 bases, with 8 bases of the junction left unmatched. Germline V gene lookup returns CDR1 SQVTM and CDR2 ANQGSEA. CDR3 length: 15 residues. Here the CDR3 DNA reads TGCAGCGTTGATTACGGGACAGCGAGCTCCTACGAGCAGTACTTC. Its translation is CSVDYGTASSYEQYF.

The rearrangement links TRBV28 to TRBJ2-7; weak D call: TRBD1 (6 bases). The CDR3 extends over 12 amino acids. Trimming removed 7 bases from V and 3 bases from J, with 10 bases in between. CDR1 MDHEN and CDR2 SYDVKM come from the germline V gene. CDR3 amino acids: CASNPRGYEQYF. In DNA form, the CDR3 reads TGTGCCAGCAACCCCAGGGGCTACGAGCAGTACTTC.